The 28 T cell receptor beta chains below were found in one sample sequenced in a study of regulatory T cells in long-lasting Graves disease. In building TCR beta libraries, iRepertoire HTBI primers were used together with Arm-PCR of CDR3 regions. TCRdb re-analysed the multiplex PCR reads in MiXCR, keeping a single row per CDR3 protein. Of about 470,000 distinct CDR3 sequences detected, about a fifth appear once; the ten largest clones hold around 7%. Time point reported: persistent/refractory GD, antithyroid drugs over 5 years with positive TRAb. After RNA was extracted from PBMCs, the TCR library was made from it. This specimen consisted of peripheral blood mononuclear cells (PBMCs), obtained when the disease was refractory, from a patient treated with antithyroid drugs. These receptors originate from a female donor with Graves disease.

The chain links TRBV12-3 or TRBV12-4 to TRBJ2-1; D unresolved. The CDR3 is made up of 14 amino acids. With 5 bases removed from V and 11 bases from J, the gap between germline ends came to 19 bases. The CDR3 loop is CASSPDPQRWKQFF. CDR3 coding DNA: TGTGCCAGCAGTCCGGACCCGCAGAGGTGGAAGCAGTTCTTC.

The rearrangement links TRBV7-8 to TRBJ1-2, with TRBD1 matching 7 bases. V dropped 1 base and J dropped 5; count of bases not matched to a gene: 7. Germline-derived CDR1 and CDR2 are SGHVS and FQNEAQ. CDR3 size: 15 residues. The CDR3 loop is CASSLVGTGAYGYTF. Here the CDR3 DNA reads TGTGCCAGCAGCTTAGTTGGTACAGGGGCTTATGGCTACACCTTC.

The rearrangement links TRBV5-1 to TRBJ1-4; 10 positions match TRBD1. J was trimmed by 3 bases and V by 4 bases; bases with no gene match: 6. The CDR3 is 16 amino acids. The germline gives CDR1 SGHRS, CDR2 YFSETQ. The CDR3 DNA reads as TGCGCCAGCAGCCCTGGACAGGGGGGCCCTAATGAAAAACTGTTTTTT. Translating it yields CASSPGQGGPNEKLFF. The full variable domain, completed using reference TRBV5-1 and TRBJ1-4, is KAGVTQTPRYLIKTRGQQVTLSCSPISGHRSVSWYQQTPGQGLQFLFEYFSETQRNKGNFPGRFSGRQFSNSRSEMNVSTLELGDSALYLCASSPGQGGPNEKLFFGSGTQLSVL.

The chain recombines TRBV13 with TRBJ2-2; TRBD1 is a possible D gene (6 bases). The CDR3 runs 13 residues. Trimming shortened V by 5 bases and J by 6 bases, and 10 bases separated the two germline ends. The V gene's germline CDR1 is PRHDT and CDR2 FYEKMQ (reference sequence). CDR3: CASSPGHPGELFF. CDR3 sequence (DNA): TGTGCCAGCAGCCCGGGACATCCCGGGGAGCTGTTTTTT.

The table lists this clonotype with a few counts. Germline is not matched at one junction end, which may reflect a read error. CDR3 amino acids: CASSLVIPSSYGQYF. The CDR3 DNA is TGTGCCAGCAGCCTCGTAATACCCTCTAGTTACGGGCAGTACTTC. The chain is built from TRBV28 and TRBJ2-7; D is undetermined. The CDR3 is made up of 15 amino acids. Germline V gene lookup returns CDR1 MDHEN and CDR2 SYDVKM.

A few counts support this clonotype. The rearrangement joins TRBV29-1 to TRBJ1-1; no definite D call. V lost 3 bases to trimming and J lost 1 base, with 15 bases between them. CDR3 size: 15 residues. Germline V lookup: CDR1 SQVTM, CDR2 ANQGSEA. The CDR3 is CSVDYWAGGNTEAFF. The CDR3 nucleotides read TGCAGCGTTGATTATTGGGCAGGAGGGAACACTGAAGCTTTCTTT.

This clonotype was picked up a small number of times. The chain recombines TRBV4-1 with TRBJ1-4; 8 nucleotides match TRBD1. Germline V gene sequence: CDR1 MGHRA, CDR2 YSYEKL. V shed 4 bases and J 2 bases; nucleotides not matched to a gene: 6. The length of the CDR3 is 16 residues. This CDR3 reads CASSPPTGGTNEKLFF. In DNA form, the CDR3 reads TGCGCCAGCAGCCCCCCCACAGGGGGGACTAATGAAAAACTGTTTTTT.

With respect to this clonotype: This may arise from a read error, as a much more abundant clone is one base away. The genes are TRBV10-3 and TRBJ2-5; unclear D gene. The CDR3 is made up of 12 amino acids. Germline assignment: CDR1 ENHRY and CDR2 SYGVKD. This CDR3 reads CAISSTVETQHF. The CDR3 DNA follows: TGTGCCATCAGTTCGACGGTAGAGACCCAGCACTTC.

This clonotype was picked up many times. The chain has TRBV20-1 and TRBJ1-4; unclear D gene. The V gene lost 0 bases and the J gene lost 7 bases, with 6 bases spanning the gap. Per germline, CDR1 DFQATT and CDR2 SNEGSKA (reference sequence). The CDR3 sequence is 12 residues long. The CDR3 sequence: CSARDRAEKLFF. DNA for the CDR3: TGCAGTGCTAGAGATCGTGCTGAAAAACTGTTTTTT.

This clonotype was seen many times. This chain connects TRBV6-9 to TRBJ2-7; 8 nucleotides align to TRBD1. The trim removed 3 bases at V and 12 bases at J, leaving 19 bases unmatched. This CDR3 comprises 16 residues. CDR1 MNHGY and CDR2 SVAAGI come from the germline V gene. The CDR3 nucleotides read TGTGCCAGCAGTTACACCTTCGGGTCAGGACAGGGTGGGATGTACTTC. Amino acid sequence: CASSYTFGSGQGGMYF.

The rearrangement uses TRBV3-1 and TRBJ2-2; 8 bases line up with TRBD1. V lost 0 bases and J lost 8; bases outside the gene matches: 2. Germline values: CDR1 LGHDT, CDR2 YNNKEL (reference sequence). The CDR3 contains 14 residues. This chain's CDR3 is CASSQDWDRGELFF. The CDR3 DNA is TGTGCCAGCAGCCAAGATTGGGACAGGGGGGAGCTGTTTTTT.

The chain joins TRBV6-2 or TRBV6-3 to TRBJ2-3; 11 nucleotides agree with TRBD1. The germline gives CDR1 MNHEY, CDR2 SVGEGT. Germline trimming cut 5 bases from V and 3 bases from J; bases unmatched to any gene: 4. This CDR3 has 15 amino acids. The CDR3 protein is CASSKDRGPTDTQYF. CDR3 nucleotides: TGTGCCAGCAGTAAGGACAGGGGGCCAACAGATACGCAGTATTTT.

J is TRBJ2-7 and V is TRBV6-2 or TRBV6-3; D gene uncertain. Trimming stripped 4 bases from V and 0 bases from J, with 13 bases between. There are 15 residues in the CDR3. Germline lookup yields CDR1 MNHEY and CDR2 SVGEGT. CDR3 sequence: CASSSYGVRSYEQYF. The CDR3 bases are TGTGCCAGCAGTTCCTATGGGGTCCGCTCCTACGAGCAGTACTTC.

Worth noting for this clonotype: A single base separates this from a much larger clone, so it may be a read error. This chain uses TRBV7-2 with TRBJ1-1; no firm D call. Germline V gives CDR1 SGHTA, CDR2 FQGNSA. The length of the CDR3 is 13 residues. V was shortened by 3 bases and J by 4 bases, with 9 bases between the two germline ends. The CDR3 protein is CASSFTVCTEAFF. In nucleotides, the CDR3 is TGTGCCAGCAGCTTTACAGTCTGCACTGAAGCTTTCTTT.

This clonotype was seen a handful of times. The chain carries TRBV6-1 and TRBJ1-1, with 8 bases lining up with TRBD1. Germline CDR1 reads MNHNS; CDR2 reads SASEGT. The CDR3 runs 15 residues. After removal of 6 bases from V and 1 base from J, the junction contained 7 bases not matched to a gene. In DNA, the CDR3 is TGTGCCAGCAGACCGCTACAGGGGGGGAACACTGAAGCTTTCTTT. As protein: CASRPLQGGNTEAFF.

This clonotype was counted only a few times. This chain joins TRBV10-3 and TRBJ1-2, with D possibly matching TRBD1 (5 bases). CDR1 is ENHRY and CDR2 is SYGVKD in the germline V gene. The CDR3 length is 14 residues. Trimming pared 2 bases from V and 3 bases from J, leaving 10 bases between. The CDR3 nucleotides read TGTGCCATCAGTGAGAGCAGGGCGGACTATGGCTACACCTTC. It specifies CAISESRADYGYTF.

This clonotype has at least ten counts. The chain carries TRBV20-1 and TRBJ2-5; D is unresolved. The CDR3 sequence is 13 residues long. CDR1 and CDR2 (germline): DFQATT, SNEGSKA (reference sequence). V lost 2 bases and J 1 base, leaving 8 bases between the germline ends. CDR3 coding DNA: TGCAGTGCTAGAACTGGGCTCCAAGAGACCCAGTACTTC. Translation: CSARTGLQETQYF.

This clonotype was found many times. This chain joins TRBV28 and TRBJ2-5; 7 bases are shared with TRBD1. This CDR3 has 13 residues. J lost 4 bases, V lost 4 bases, and 3 bases had no gene match. From germline, CDR1 is MDHEN and CDR2 SYDVKM. CDR3 DNA: TGTGCCAGCAGTTGGACAGGTCGAGAGACCCAGTACTTC. Translation gives CASSWTGRETQYF.

This clonotype was detected many times. This chain joins TRBV15 and TRBJ1-1; TRBD1 matches 7 bases. Germline CDR1 LNHNV, CDR2 YYDKDF (reference sequence). Trimming at V came to 3 bases and at J to 4 bases, leaving 2 bases not matched to a gene. This CDR3 is built from 13 residues. Written as DNA, the CDR3 is TGTGCCACCAGCAGGGGACAGTCCACTGAAGCTTTCTTT. Its protein is CATSRGQSTEAFF.

This clonotype is a singleton in its sample. The V gene is TRBV5-1, the J gene TRBJ2-1, with 9 bases aligning to TRBD1. CDR3 length equals 15 residues. After removal of 4 bases from V and 7 bases from J, the junction contained 9 bases not matched to a gene. Per germline, CDR1 SGHRS and CDR2 YFSETQ. The CDR3 sequence: CASSAGQGRRNEQFF. The CDR3 nucleotides read TGCGCCAGCAGCGCGGGACAGGGTCGACGGAATGAGCAGTTCTTC.

Ten or more counts support this clonotype. The CDR3 DNA is TGTGCTAGTGGTTTGCCTTCGGGGGTCCTGCTAGGCTATGGCTACACCTTC. It codes for CASGLPSGVLLGYGYTF. The rearrangement uses TRBV12-5 and TRBJ1-2; D perhaps matches TRBD1 (5 bases). V dropped 2 bases and J dropped 4 bases, with 20 bases sitting between them. Germline V CDR1 and CDR2: LGHNT, FRNRAP. The CDR3 is 17 residues long. The whole variable domain, filled in from reference TRBV12-5 and TRBJ1-2, reads DARVTQTPRHKVTEMGQEVTMRCQPILGHNTVFWYRQTMMQGLELLAYFRNRAPLDDSGMPKDRFSAEMPDATLATLKIQPSEPRDSAVYFCASGLPSGVLLGYGYTFGSGTRLTVV.

This clonotype was observed a few times. The gene calls are TRBV7-9 and TRBJ1-1; maybe TRBD1 (5 bases). The CDR3 covers 14 residues. CDR1 is SEHNR and CDR2 is FQNEAQ in the germline V gene (reference sequence). Trimming left V 5 bases short and J 6 bases short, with 16 bases between. DNA for the CDR3: TGTGCCAGCAGCGCTTCAAGGGGTCATCCTGAAGCTTTCTTT. It yields the protein CASSASRGHPEAFF.

Ten or more counts support this clonotype. The chain is built from TRBV28 and TRBJ1-5; D perhaps matches TRBD1 (5 bases). Trimming pared 6 bases from V and 6 bases from J, leaving 12 bases between. The CDR3 runs 13 residues. The germline V gene has CDR1 MDHEN and CDR2 SYDVKM. The CDR3 loop is CASSLGGIQPQHF. Written as DNA, the CDR3 is TGTGCCAGCAGCCTCGGGGGGATTCAGCCCCAGCATTTT.

As regards this clonotype: Since no conserved phenylalanine or tryptophan closes the CDR3, a read error is the likely cause. The chain employs TRBV20-1 and TRBJ1-5, with a weak D call TRBD1 (5 bases). The CDR3 contains 12 residues. Germline V lookup: CDR1 DFQATT, CDR2 SNEGSKA (reference sequence). Trimming removed 0 bases from V and 10 bases from J, with 10 bases in between. The CDR3: CSARDSGRPQHS. Here the CDR3 DNA reads TGCAGTGCTAGAGATTCAGGGCGACCCCAGCATTCT.

In this sample, this clonotype turned up many times. V usage is TRBV7-2 and J usage is TRBJ2-7; D is undetermined. CDR1 SGHTA and CDR2 FQGNSA come from the germline V gene. The V and J ends lost 1 base and 3 bases respectively, with 10 bases between them. CDR3 length: 14 amino acids. The CDR3 protein is CASSLDAGHYEQYF. In nucleotides, the CDR3 is TGTGCCAGCAGCTTAGACGCAGGCCACTACGAGCAGTACTTC.

The V call is TRBV12-3 or TRBV12-4, the J call TRBJ2-2; TRBD1 aligns across 11 bases. Losses at the gene ends were 5 bases for V and 6 bases for J; bases not matched to a gene: 8. The CDR3 extends over 16 amino acids. The CDR3 loop is CASSPWTGGIAGELFF. The CDR3 region has the DNA TGTGCCAGCAGTCCCTGGACAGGGGGCATAGCCGGGGAGCTGTTTTTT.

The rearrangement uses TRBV30 and TRBJ2-7; 11 nucleotides line up with TRBD1. The trim removed 2 bases at V and 6 bases at J, leaving 3 bases unmatched. The CDR3 consists of 13 residues. Germline CDR1 reads GTSNPN; CDR2 reads SVGIG (reference sequence). The CDR3 here is CAWSRGTGGEQYF. In DNA, the CDR3 is TGTGCCTGGAGTAGAGGGACAGGGGGCGAGCAGTACTTC. Full variable domain (outside the CDR3, taken from reference TRBV30 and TRBJ2-7): SQTIHQWPATLVQPVGSPLSLECTVEGTSNPNLYWYRQAAGRGLQLLFYSVGIGQISSEVPQNLSASRPQDRQFILSSKKLLLSDSGFYLCAWSRGTGGEQYFGPGTRLTVT.

This clonotype turned up a few times. A much larger clonotype is one base distant, so this may be a read error. Here the CDR3 reads CASSFRGLSFYEQYF. For the CDR3, the DNA is TGTGCCAGCAGTTTCAGGGGTTTAAGCTTCTACGAGCAGTACTTC. The chain recombines TRBV28 with TRBJ2-7; the D gene is possibly TRBD1 (6 bases). V was pared by 3 bases and J by 3 bases, with 15 bases between. The germline CDR1 and CDR2 sequences are MDHEN and SYDVKM. The CDR3 covers 15 residues.